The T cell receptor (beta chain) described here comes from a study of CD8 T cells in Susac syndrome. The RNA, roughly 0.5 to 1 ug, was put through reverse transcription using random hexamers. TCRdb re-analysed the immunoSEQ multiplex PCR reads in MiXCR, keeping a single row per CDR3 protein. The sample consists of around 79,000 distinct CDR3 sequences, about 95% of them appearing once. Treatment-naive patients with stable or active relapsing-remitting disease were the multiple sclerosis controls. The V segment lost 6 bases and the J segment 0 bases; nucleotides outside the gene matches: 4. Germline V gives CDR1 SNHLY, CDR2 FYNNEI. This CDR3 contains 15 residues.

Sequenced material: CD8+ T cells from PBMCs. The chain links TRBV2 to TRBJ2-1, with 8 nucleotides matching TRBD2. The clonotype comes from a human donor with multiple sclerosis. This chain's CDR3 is CASRRGGSSYNEQFF. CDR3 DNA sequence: TGTGCCAGCAGACGGGGGGGTTCCTCCTACAATGAGCAGTTCTTC.